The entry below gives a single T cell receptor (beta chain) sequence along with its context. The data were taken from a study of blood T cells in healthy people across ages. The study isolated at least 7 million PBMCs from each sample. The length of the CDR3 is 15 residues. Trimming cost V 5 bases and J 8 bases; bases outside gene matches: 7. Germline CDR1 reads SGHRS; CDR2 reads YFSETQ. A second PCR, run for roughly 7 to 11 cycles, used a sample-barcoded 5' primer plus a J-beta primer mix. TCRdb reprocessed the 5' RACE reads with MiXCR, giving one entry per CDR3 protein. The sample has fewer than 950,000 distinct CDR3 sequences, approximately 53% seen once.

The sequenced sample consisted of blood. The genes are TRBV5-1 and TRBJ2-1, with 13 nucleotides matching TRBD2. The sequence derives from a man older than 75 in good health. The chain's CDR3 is CASRLAGGPMYEQFF. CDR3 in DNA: TGCGCCAGCAGACTAGCGGGAGGGCCTATGTATGAGCAGTTCTTC.